This record looks at one T cell receptor (beta chain) sequence and its context. Its antigen is unidentified. This sample is drawn from a study of response to subunit inactivated influenza vaccine. Findings and limits, study-wide: After each seasonal influenza vaccination, few new T cells are recruited, the authors suggested.

TCRdb passed the RT-PCR reads through MiXCR, listing each CDR3 protein once. The sample has approximately 570,000 distinct CDR3 sequences; 7.5% to 8.5% are singletons. V was pared by 0 bases and J by 5 bases, with 5 bases of the junction left unmatched. CDR3 size: 14 residues. Germline values: CDR1 DFQATT, CDR2 SNEGSKA (reference sequence). The sequencing here drew on PBMCs from blood, taken roughly 24 months after vaccination. This rearrangement joins TRBV20-1 to TRBJ2-5; 8 bases fit TRBD1. This clonotype was obtained from a man between 50 and 69 years old who received an inactivated influenza vaccine. The CDR3, as DNA: TGCAGTGCTAGAGATCCAGGGGGCCTTGAGACCCAGTACTTC. This encodes CSARDPGGLETQYF.